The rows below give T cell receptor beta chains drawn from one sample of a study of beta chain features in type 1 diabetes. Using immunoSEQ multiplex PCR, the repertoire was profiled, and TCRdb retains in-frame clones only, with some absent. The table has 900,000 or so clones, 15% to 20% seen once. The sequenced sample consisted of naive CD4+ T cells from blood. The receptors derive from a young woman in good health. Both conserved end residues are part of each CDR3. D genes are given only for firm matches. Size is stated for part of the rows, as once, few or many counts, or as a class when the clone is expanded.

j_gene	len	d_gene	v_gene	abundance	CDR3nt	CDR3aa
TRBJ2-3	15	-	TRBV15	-	TGTGCCACCAGCAGGACCGATTCTAACACAGATACGCAGTATTTT	CATSRTDSNTDTQYF
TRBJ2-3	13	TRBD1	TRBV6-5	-	TGTGCCAGCCGGACAGGGTTGACAGATACGCAGTATTTT	CASRTGLTDTQYF
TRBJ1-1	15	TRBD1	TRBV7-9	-	TGTGCCAGCAGCTTGTGGACAGGGCCTGGCACTGAAGCTTTCTTT	CASSLWTGPGTEAFF
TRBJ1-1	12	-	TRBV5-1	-	TGCGCCAGCAGCTTGGGGGAACGGGAAGCTTTCTTT	CASSLGEREAFF
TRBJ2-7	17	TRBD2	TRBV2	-	TGTGCCAGCAGGGAGGACCGCGTAGTAGCGGGAGGGGAAGAGCAGTACTTC	CASREDRVVAGGEEQYF
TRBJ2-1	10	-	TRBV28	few	TGTGCCAGCAGCCACAATGAGCAGTTCTTC	CASSHNEQFF
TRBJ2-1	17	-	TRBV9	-	TGTGCCAGCAGCGTAGAAGCCCGGGGCGGCTTCGACAATGAGCAGTTCTTC	CASSVEARGGFDNEQFF
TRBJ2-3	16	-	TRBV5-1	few	TGCGCCAGCAGCAAGACTACCGGGCTACGGTCCGATACGCAGTATTTT	CASSKTTGLRSDTQYF
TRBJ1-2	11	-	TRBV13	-	TGTGCCAGCAGCTTCCGGGGGGGCTACACCTTC	CASSFRGGYTF
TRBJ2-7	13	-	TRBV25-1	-	TGTGCCAGCAGTGAGGATGTTACCGGCGAGCAGTACTTC	CASSEDVTGEQYF
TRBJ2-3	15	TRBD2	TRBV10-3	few	TGTGCCATCAGAGGTTTTAGCGGGAGCACAGATACGCAGTATTTT	CAIRGFSGSTDTQYF
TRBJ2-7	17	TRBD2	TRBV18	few	TGTGCCAGCTCACCAGTTGGGACTAGCGGGAGGGCCCACGAGCAGTACTTC	CASSPVGTSGRAHEQYF
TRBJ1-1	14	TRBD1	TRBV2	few	TGTGCCAGCAGCGGACAGGGGGCTTGGACTGAAGCTTTCTTT	CASSGQGAWTEAFF
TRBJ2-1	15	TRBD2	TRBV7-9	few	TGTGCCAGCAGCGTAGCGGGAGCACCCTACAATGAGCAGTTCTTC	CASSVAGAPYNEQFF
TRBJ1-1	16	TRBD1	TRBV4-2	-	TGTGCCAGCAGCGTAACGACAGGGCTCATGAACACTGAAGCTTTCTTT	CASSVTTGLMNTEAFF
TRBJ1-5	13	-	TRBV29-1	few	TGCAGCGTTGGGGCAGGCAGCAATCAGCCCCAGCATTTT	CSVGAGSNQPQHF
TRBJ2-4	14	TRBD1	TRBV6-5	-	TGTGCCAGCAGTTACTCGGGACAGCTAGGTGTTCAGTACTTC	CASSYSGQLGVQYF
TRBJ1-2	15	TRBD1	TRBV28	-	TGTGCCAGCAGCCCAACTACAGGGGGCGCCTATGGCTACACCTTC	CASSPTTGGAYGYTF
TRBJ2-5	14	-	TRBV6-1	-	TGTGCCAGCACCGAGTACAGGTCATGGGAGACCCAGTACTTC	CASTEYRSWETQYF
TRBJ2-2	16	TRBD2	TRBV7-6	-	TGTGCCAGCAGCTCATTACTAGCGGGAGGCACCGGGGAGCTGTTTTTT	CASSSLLAGGTGELFF
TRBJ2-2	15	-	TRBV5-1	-	TGCGCCAGCAGCTTGGACAGGGCTCAGACCGGGGAGCTGTTTTTT	CASSLDRAQTGELFF
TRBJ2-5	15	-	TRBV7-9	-	TGTGCCAGCAGCTTCGAGGTCAGGTACCAAGAGACCCAGTACTTC	CASSFEVRYQETQYF
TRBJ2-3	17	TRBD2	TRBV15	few	TGTGCCACCAGCCTCCGTTCTAGCGGGACTAGCACAGATACGCAGTATTTT	CATSLRSSGTSTDTQYF
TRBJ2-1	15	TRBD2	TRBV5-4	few	TGTGCCAGCAGCCGGGGACTAGCGGAGAACAATGAGCAGTTCTTC	CASSRGLAENNEQFF
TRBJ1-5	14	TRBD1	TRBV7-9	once	TGTGCCAGCAGCCGGGACAGCGAAAATCAGCCCCAGCATTTT	CASSRDSENQPQHF
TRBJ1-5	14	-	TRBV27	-	TGTGCCAGCAGTTTAATGGGTAGCAATCAGCCCCAGCATTTT	CASSLMGSNQPQHF
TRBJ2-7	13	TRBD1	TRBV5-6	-	TGTGCCAGCAGTTGGGACAGCGACTACGAGCAGTACTTC	CASSWDSDYEQYF
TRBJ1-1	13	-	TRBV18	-	TGTGCCAGCCGGCAGGGGACTAACACTGAAGCTTTCTTT	CASRQGTNTEAFF
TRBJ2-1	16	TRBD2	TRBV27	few	TGTGCCAGCAGTTTATCGGGACTAGCGGGAGGTGGTGAGCAGTTCTTC	CASSLSGLAGGGEQFF
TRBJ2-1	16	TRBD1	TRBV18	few	TGTGCCAGCTCACCACCCCCAGGACAGGGATTGGGTGAGCAGTTCTTC	CASSPPPGQGLGEQFF
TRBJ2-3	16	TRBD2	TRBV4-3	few	TGCGCCAGCAGCCTGGGACTAACCGGGTCCGTTGGTACGCAGTATTTT	CASSLGLTGSVGTQYF
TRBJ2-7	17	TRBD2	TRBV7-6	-	TGTGCCAGCAGCTTAGCACCGGTCCTAGCGGGAGGGTACGAGCAGTACTTC	CASSLAPVLAGGYEQYF
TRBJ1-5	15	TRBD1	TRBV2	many	TGTGCCAGCAGCGCAGGGGACAGCCCAAATCAGCCCCAGCATTTT	CASSAGDSPNQPQHF
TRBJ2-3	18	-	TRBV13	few	TGTGCCAGCAGCCTTAAATTGGTCACAGGGCCACACAGAGATACGCAGTATTTT	CASSLKLVTGPHRDTQYF
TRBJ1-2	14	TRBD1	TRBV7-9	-	TGTGCCAGCAGCTGGGGACAGGGGGACTATGGCTACACCTTC	CASSWGQGDYGYTF
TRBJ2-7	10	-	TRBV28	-	TGTGCCAGCAGCGGCTACGAGCAGTACTTC	CASSGYEQYF
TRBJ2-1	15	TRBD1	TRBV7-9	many	TGTGCCAGCAGCTTAGACGGGACAGGGAATGATGAGCAGTTCTTC	CASSLDGTGNDEQFF